What follows describes a single T cell receptor (beta chain). Its specificity is unknown. Germline lookup yields CDR1 MDHEN and CDR2 SYDVKM. The CDR3 consists of 14 residues. The V gene lost 6 bases and the J gene lost 0 bases, with 9 bases spanning the gap. These data are taken from a study of CD8 T cell repertoires and HIV-1 epitope variants. Study summary: Twenty-five autologous and known Gag and Nef epitope variant peptides each stimulated T cells separately.

Repertoires were generated with immunoSEQ multiplex PCR, while TCRdb's copy carries only in-frame clones and drops some. The sample lists 4,000 to 5,500 clones, approximately 72% occurring once. The source material was cultured CD8+ T cells derived from PBMCs. The receptor comes from a male donor with HIV. The V and J genes are TRBV28 and TRBJ2-1; D not resolved. The CDR3 sequence: CASRWTRSYNEQFF. The CDR3, as DNA: TGTGCCAGCAGGTGGACCCGCTCCTACAATGAGCAGTTCTTC.